The following is a TCR beta chain sequence with its context. The data were obtained in a study of control samples from healthy donors and cancer patients. The length of the CDR3 is 14 residues. V was pared by 0 bases and J by 3 bases, with 2 bases of the junction left unmatched. CDR1 and CDR2 (germline): SGHRS, YFSETQ. The method was immunoSEQ multiplex PCR; TCRdb's version includes in-frame clones alone and lacks a portion of them. The data hold about 130,000 clones, with over 90% observed a single time. This TCR came from a man aged 55 to 70 with colorectal cancer. The chain recombines TRBV5-1 with TRBJ1-1; 7 bases align to TRBD1. The sequencing sample was made of PBMCs. CDR3 DNA sequence: TGCGCCAGCAGCTTGGTTAGGGGGCACACTGAAGCTTTCTTT. This codes for CASSLVRGHTEAFF.